The present entry profiles one T cell receptor beta chain with its context. This sample was taken from a study of control samples from healthy donors and cancer patients. Germline loops: CDR1 LGHDT, CDR2 YNNKEL (reference sequence). V lost 9 bases to trimming and J lost 7 bases; unmatched junction nucleotides: 9. The CDR3 length is 14 residues. The method was immunoSEQ multiplex PCR; TCRdb's version includes in-frame clones alone and lacks a portion of them. The sample has tens of thousands of clones; over 65% are singletons. The sequenced material came from formalin-fixed, paraffin-embedded tissue. The sequence came from a male donor with melanoma. The rearrangement joins TRBV3-1 (or the pseudogene TRBV3-2) to TRBJ1-6; 7 bases map to TRBD1. The CDR3 is CASSGTVLNSPLHF. The CDR3 nucleotides read TGTGCCAGTTCCGGGACAGTGCTCAATTCACCCCTCCACTTT.